The rows below give T cell receptor beta chains drawn from one sample of a study of cytomegalovirus exposure and HLA in healthy donors. Sequencing used immunoSEQ multiplex PCR; TCRdb keeps in-frame clones, though not all of them. The table records around 140,000 clones, around 73% of them present only once. Sequencing was done on a sample of PBMCs. The receptors stem from a female donor in good health and CMV-seronegative. The conserved cysteine and the conserved F or W are not part of the CDR3 here.

J gene: TRBJ2-7; V gene: TRBV11-3; CDR3 protein: ASSAGISYEQY
J gene: NA; V gene: TRBV2; CDR3 protein: ASSPLAGSYEQY
J gene: TRBJ1-1; V gene: TRBV5-1; CDR3 protein: ASSRNGEPTEAF
J gene: NA; V gene: TRBV9; CDR3 protein: ASSPGHVSSYEQY
J gene: TRBJ2-7; V gene: TRBV2; CDR3 protein: ASRPGAGGYEQY
J gene: TRBJ2-5; V gene: TRBV29-1; CDR3 protein: SVDKGTGGFRETQY
J gene: TRBJ1-2; V gene: TRBV28; CDR3 protein: ASTAQGAQGYT
J gene: TRBJ2-5; V gene: TRBV7-3; CDR3 protein: ASSLTGQVETQY
J gene: TRBJ2-1; V gene: TRBV18; CDR3 protein: ASSPEAGVYIGNEQF
J gene: TRBJ1-6; V gene: TRBV5-6; CDR3 protein: ASSLSATENSPLH
J gene: TRBJ1-1; V gene: TRBV7-2; CDR3 protein: ASSLVGGNTEAF
J gene: TRBJ1-3; V gene: TRBV4-1; CDR3 protein: ASSRVNMGDLDTIY
J gene: TRBJ1-1; V gene: TRBV6-1; CDR3 protein: ASTEGQGKDTEAF
J gene: TRBJ2-2; V gene: TRBV19; CDR3 protein: ASSPVTSPPTGELF
J gene: TRBJ1-6; V gene: TRBV7-8; CDR3 protein: ASSLGTGDSPLH
J gene: TRBJ2-1; V gene: TRBV6-1; CDR3 protein: ASSEAGQGVYNEQF
J gene: TRBJ2-5; V gene: TRBV28; CDR3 protein: ASSHMGQGKETQY
J gene: TRBJ2-7; V gene: TRBV2; CDR3 protein: ASSENQGSYEQY
J gene: TRBJ1-1; V gene: TRBV7-9; CDR3 protein: ASSTQGAWSNTEAF
J gene: TRBJ1-5; V gene: TRBV6-1; CDR3 protein: ASSEGPRGRGNQPQH
J gene: TRBJ1-2; V gene: TRBV6-5; CDR3 protein: ASSGQGSAYGYT
J gene: TRBJ1-2; V gene: TRBV5-1; CDR3 protein: ASSTPGQSYGYT
J gene: TRBJ1-3; V gene: TRBV29-1; CDR3 protein: SVTSAALGNTIY
J gene: TRBJ2-2; V gene: TRBV9; CDR3 protein: ASSVLPGTGELF
J gene: TRBJ2-7; V gene: TRBV7-9; CDR3 protein: SSSPGTAYEQY
J gene: TRBJ2-3; V gene: TRBV7-6; CDR3 protein: ASRPGWGTDTQY
J gene: TRBJ2-7; V gene: TRBV9; CDR3 protein: ASSPTPTGTSGYEQY
J gene: TRBJ2-3; V gene: TRBV29-1; CDR3 protein: SVEGVGTDTQY
J gene: TRBJ1-4; V gene: TRBV7-6; CDR3 protein: ASSLNEKLF
J gene: TRBJ2-1; V gene: TRBV2; CDR3 protein: ASSEIRGAHRHNI
J gene: TRBJ2-3; V gene: TRBV7-3; CDR3 protein: ASSSLAISTDTQY
J gene: TRBJ1-1; V gene: TRBV7-8; CDR3 protein: ASRLAGTGGAEAF
J gene: TRBJ2-1; V gene: TRBV5-1; CDR3 protein: ASSTDRDNEQF
J gene: TRBJ1-2; V gene: TRBV12-5; CDR3 protein: ASGRLLGGLGGYT
J gene: TRBJ1-5; V gene: TRBV19; CDR3 protein: ASRDLTGFNQPQH
J gene: TRBJ1-4; V gene: TRBV19; CDR3 protein: ASSIRTNEKLF
J gene: TRBJ2-7; V gene: TRBV5-1; CDR3 protein: ASSLEGRTGRNEQY
J gene: TRBJ1-6; V gene: TRBV6-4; CDR3 protein: ASSYRGNSPLH
J gene: TRBJ2-3; V gene: TRBV5-1; CDR3 protein: ASSLKVIDRQITDTQY
J gene: TRBJ1-5; V gene: TRBV7-7; CDR3 protein: ASIREQVSNQPQH
J gene: TRBJ1-2; V gene: TRBV9; CDR3 protein: ASSVDRGRGYT
J gene: TRBJ2-3; V gene: TRBV9; CDR3 protein: ASSVAGGSTDTQY
J gene: TRBJ1-2; V gene: TRBV25-1; CDR3 protein: ASSESWSAAYGYT
J gene: TRBJ1-5; V gene: TRBV7-9; CDR3 protein: ASSFEIPGRSNQPQH
J gene: TRBJ2-2; V gene: TRBV6-5; CDR3 protein: ASSLRTDFTGELF
J gene: TRBJ1-1; V gene: TRBV1; CDR3 protein: TSSLRTEMNTEAF
J gene: TRBJ2-1; V gene: TRBV5-1; CDR3 protein: ASSLARVAYNEQF
J gene: TRBJ2-1; V gene: TRBV7-3; CDR3 protein: ASSSGQGYNEQF
J gene: TRBJ2-1; V gene: TRBV25-1; CDR3 protein: ASSGSGRAYNEQF
J gene: TRBJ2-2; V gene: TRBV10-3; CDR3 protein: AISYALGLGGTGNRHTGELF
J gene: TRBJ1-1; V gene: TRBV28; CDR3 protein: ASSLRTGGVTEAF
J gene: TRBJ1-3; V gene: TRBV29-1; CDR3 protein: SVARGTGNTIY
J gene: TRBJ1-2; V gene: TRBV25-1; CDR3 protein: ASSSGTVYGYT
J gene: TRBJ1-2; V gene: TRBV19; CDR3 protein: ASSFSGQLYGYT
J gene: TRBJ1-4; V gene: TRBV5-1; CDR3 protein: ASSPVREEKLF